The 22 T cell receptor beta chains below all came from one sample that was sequenced in a study of blood T cell repertoires in COVID-19. Sequencing used immunoSEQ multiplex PCR; TCRdb keeps in-frame clones, though not all of them. The repertoire holds around 400,000 clones, with 85% to 90% as singletons. Material for sequencing was PBMCs or T cells enriched from blood (not recorded which). Receptor source: a woman in her twenties or thirties who had recovered from COVID-19.

The chain recombines TRBV7-8 with TRBJ2-4; D might be TRBD2 (5 bases). V shed 5 bases and J shed 0 bases, with 8 bases lying between them. This CDR3 spans 14 amino acids. Per germline, CDR1 SGHVS and CDR2 FQNEAQ. CDR3 sequence: CASSEGKAKNIQYF. In nucleotides, the CDR3 is TGTGCCAGCAGCGAGGGTAAAGCCAAAAACATTCAGTACTTC.

The J gene is TRBJ1-5, the V gene TRBV28; 10 bases map to TRBD1. The V gene end was trimmed by 6 bases and the J gene end by 5 bases; junction bases not matched to a gene: 4. The length of the CDR3 is 14 residues. Germline loops: CDR1 MDHEN, CDR2 SYDVKM. CDR3 sequence: CASSPGTGDQPQHF. In DNA, the CDR3 is TGTGCCAGCAGCCCCGGGACAGGGGATCAGCCCCAGCATTTT.

The chain carries TRBV7-9 and TRBJ2-1; D remains ambiguous. The V end lost 10 bases, the J end lost 3 bases, and 10 bases lay between the germline ends. This CDR3 comprises 12 residues. Germline values: CDR1 SEHNR, CDR2 FQNEAQ (reference sequence). CDR3 residues: CATSSGYNEQFF. The CDR3 DNA reads TGTGCCACCTCCTCGGGCTACAATGAGCAGTTCTTC.

The genes are TRBV25-1 and TRBJ2-7; weak D call: TRBD1 (5 bases). Germline-derived CDR1 and CDR2 are MGHDK and SYGVNS. V was trimmed by 4 bases and J by 5 bases, leaving 15 bases between them. The CDR3 extends over 14 amino acids. CDR3 nucleotides: TGTGCCAGCAGTGGGGGCCGACGGTGGGACGAGCAGTACTTC. This translates into CASSGGRRWDEQYF.

The V and J genes are TRBV11-3 and TRBJ1-3; D perhaps matches TRBD1 (6 bases). Germline V gives CDR1 SGHNT, CDR2 YENEEA. The CDR3 sequence is 13 residues long. V shed 5 bases and J shed 4 bases, with 9 bases lying between them. CDR3 region: CASSTGQGNTIYF. The CDR3 nucleotides read TGTGCCAGCAGCACAGGACAGGGAAACACCATATATTTT.

The CDR3 loop reads CASSTQGNNSPLHF. In DNA form, the CDR3 reads TGTGCCAGCAGCACCCAGGGTAATAATTCACCCCTCCACTTT. The chain uses TRBV21-1 and TRBJ1-6; the table gives TRBD1 as D, unverified against the DNA. TRBV21-1 counts as a pseudogene. CDR3 size: 14 residues.

This chain joins TRBV5-1 and TRBJ2-1, with 9 bases lining up with TRBD1. This CDR3 is built from 16 residues. The V gene end was trimmed by 1 base and the J gene end by 8 bases; junction bases not matched to a gene: 10. The germline gives CDR1 SGHRS, CDR2 YFSETQ. CDR3 protein: CASSLQPPDRGYEQFF. DNA for the CDR3: TGCGCCAGCAGCTTGCAACCTCCTGACAGGGGGTATGAGCAGTTCTTC.

V usage is TRBV5-1 and J usage is TRBJ2-4; TRBD1 might be the D (6 bases). Trimming cost V 0 bases and J 2 bases, with 15 bases left between them. The germline CDR1 and CDR2 sequences are SGHRS and YFSETQ. The CDR3 loop spans 17 amino acids. Here the CDR3 DNA reads TGCGCCAGCAGCTTGGGCAACAGGGCCGGGTCCAAAAACATTCAGTACTTC. It specifies CASSLGNRAGSKNIQYF. Full variable domain (outside the CDR3, taken from reference TRBV5-1 and TRBJ2-4): KAGVTQTPRYLIKTRGQQVTLSCSPISGHRSVSWYQQTPGQGLQFLFEYFSETQRNKGNFPGRFSGRQFSNSRSEMNVSTLELGDSALYLCASSLGNRAGSKNIQYFGAGTRLSVL.

The CDR3 coding sequence is TGTGCCAGCAGCTTAGCCCCAGGCAGGGAACACGAGCAGTACTTC. Amino acids: CASSLAPGREHEQYF. The chain recombines TRBV7-8 with TRBJ2-7; TRBD1 might be the D (5 bases). CDR1 SGHVS and CDR2 FQNEAQ come from the germline V gene. There are 15 residues in the CDR3. The V and J ends lost 0 bases and 5 bases respectively, with 14 bases between them.

This clone was found once. The V and J genes are TRBV19 and TRBJ1-1, with 7 positions matching TRBD1. Germline V gene lookup returns CDR1 LNHDA and CDR2 SQIVND (reference sequence). V lost 5 bases, J lost 4 bases, and 7 bases stayed unmatched. This CDR3 has 14 residues. The CDR3 loop is CASSFLRGSTEAFF. In DNA, the CDR3 is TGTGCCAGTAGTTTCCTCAGGGGGAGCACTGAAGCTTTCTTT.

The rearrangement links TRBV14 to TRBJ2-5, with D possibly matching TRBD2 (6 bases). The germline V gene encodes CDR1 SGHDN and CDR2 FVKESK. Between the trimmed V and J ends, which lost 1 base and 6 bases, there was a span of 21 bases. The CDR3 covers 17 residues. The CDR3 sequence is CASSQVVGQDGGKTQYF. The CDR3 DNA sequence: TGTGCCAGCAGCCAAGTAGTAGGTCAGGACGGAGGGAAGACCCAGTACTTC.

The genes are TRBV10-3 and TRBJ2-1; maybe TRBD1 (6 bases). Trimming removed 7 bases at V and 3 bases at J, with 10 bases between. The CDR3 totals 13 residues. In germline, CDR1 is ENHRY, CDR2 SYGVKD. The CDR3 DNA reads as TGTGCCATCACAGGGGCCGACTACAATGAGCAGTTCTTC. This codes for CAITGADYNEQFF.

This clone was counted once. The rearrangement uses TRBV5-1 and TRBJ2-1, with a tentative D call TRBD1 (5 bases). The CDR3 sequence is 14 residues long. V gave up 0 bases and J gave up 7 bases, with 11 bases separating them. Germline assignment: CDR1 SGHRS and CDR2 YFSETQ. The DNA for the CDR3 is TGCGCCAGCAGCTTGGAACAGGTGGGGAATGAGCAGTTCTTC. Its translation: CASSLEQVGNEQFF.

This clone showed up just once. The chain is built from TRBV27 and TRBJ1-5; tentatively, D is TRBD1 (6 bases). Trimming took 4 bases from V and 6 from J, leaving 16 bases between them. CDR1 and CDR2 from the germline V gene are MNHEY and SMNVEV (reference sequence). CDR3 length: 15 amino acids. The CDR3: CASSSQQGVIQPQHF. The DNA of the CDR3 is TGTGCCAGCAGTTCGCAACAGGGAGTAATTCAGCCCCAGCATTTT.

The V gene is TRBV24-1, the J gene TRBJ2-4; tentative D call: TRBD2 (7 bases). The CDR3 loop spans 14 amino acids. V was cut by 2 bases and J by 6 bases, with 10 bases left in between. The V gene's germline CDR1 is KGHDR and CDR2 SFDVKD. CDR3 sequence reads: CATSDSGEGNIQYF. CDR3 DNA sequence: TGTGCCACCAGTGATTCAGGGGAGGGAAACATTCAGTACTTC.

For the CDR3, the DNA is TGTGCCAGCCGTACGCGGGGCACAGATACGCAGTATTTT. This gives the protein CASRTRGTDTQYF. This sequence joins TRBV3-1 (or the pseudogene TRBV3-2) and TRBJ2-3, with D tentatively TRBD2 (5 bases). This CDR3 contains 13 residues. The V gene's germline CDR1 is LGHDT and CDR2 YNNKEL (reference sequence). Trimming left V 8 bases short and J 1 base short, with 10 bases between.

This chain uses TRBV4-1 with TRBJ1-1, with 10 bases matching TRBD1. J was trimmed by 6 bases and V by 1 base; bases with no gene match: 2. The CDR3 loop spans 14 amino acids. CDR1 and CDR2 from the germline V gene are MGHRA and YSYEKL. CDR3 DNA: TGCGCCAGCAGCCAAGGACAGGGGGCTCCTGAAGCTTTCTTT. Translating gives CASSQGQGAPEAFF.

The table lists this clone with a few counts. The chain uses TRBV30 and TRBJ1-1; perhaps TRBD1 as D (6 bases). The CDR3 runs to 15 residues. Per germline, CDR1 GTSNPN and CDR2 SVGIG (reference sequence). V shed 1 base and J shed 0 bases, with 12 bases lying between them. The chain's CDR3 is CAWSGPGTMNTEAFF. The CDR3 DNA is TGTGCCTGGAGTGGACCCGGGACAATGAACACTGAAGCTTTCTTT. The whole variable domain, filled in from reference TRBV30 and TRBJ1-1, reads SQTIHQWPATLVQPVGSPLSLECTVEGTSNPNLYWYRQAAGRGLQLLFYSVGIGQISSEVPQNLSASRPQDRQFILSSKKLLLSDSGFYLCAWSGPGTMNTEAFFGQGTRLTVV.

This chain links TRBV4-1 with TRBJ1-5, with a tentative D call TRBD1 (6 bases). CDR1 and CDR2 (germline): MGHRA, YSYEKL. The CDR3 spans 14 residues. Trimming left V 0 bases short and J 5 bases short, with 8 bases between. Here the CDR3 DNA reads TGCGCCAGCAGCCAAGAGGGGGCTTATCAGCCCCAGCATTTT. Residues: CASSQEGAYQPQHF.

The chain uses TRBV18 and TRBJ1-6; tentatively, D is TRBD1 (6 bases). Trimming took off 3 bases at V and 8 bases at J, with 11 bases between the two ends. CDR1 KGHSH and CDR2 LQKENI come from the germline V gene. The CDR3 totals 14 residues. In DNA form, the CDR3 reads TGTGCCAGCTCACCGAGACAGGCAGATTCACCCCTCCACTTT. Amino acid sequence: CASSPRQADSPLHF.

The chain carries TRBV27 and TRBJ1-5; D perhaps matches TRBD1 (5 bases). Trimming removed 3 bases from V and 9 bases from J, with 15 bases in between. The germline gives CDR1 MNHEY, CDR2 SMNVEV (reference sequence). The CDR3 is made up of 14 amino acids. This chain's CDR3 is CASSLGGAAWPQHF. CDR3 in DNA: TGTGCCAGCAGTTTGGGAGGGGCCGCCTGGCCCCAGCATTTT.

The chain joins TRBV6-6 to TRBJ1-3, with 7 bases aligning to TRBD1. Germline-derived CDR1 and CDR2 are MNHNY and SVGAGI (reference sequence). The ends lost 5 bases at V and 0 bases at J; junction bases unmatched: 4. This CDR3 is built from 15 residues. CDR3 DNA sequence: TGTGCCAGCAGTCGGGACAGACTCTCTGGAAACACCATATATTTT. Protein: CASSRDRLSGNTIYF.